The text below deals with one T cell receptor beta chain. What it recognizes is unknown. These data originate in a study of response to subunit inactivated influenza vaccine. Whole-study results and caveats: Researchers suggested that each seasonal influenza vaccination recruits few new T cells.

With V trimmed by 0 bases and J by 1 base, 7 bases remained unmatched. This CDR3 is built from 18 residues. The germline CDR1 and CDR2 sequences are LGHNA and YNFKEQ. TCRdb analysed the RT-PCR reads with MiXCR anew, one entry per CDR3 protein. The sample holds roughly 290,000 distinct CDR3 sequences, 21% seen once. This sequence joins TRBV4-2 and TRBJ1-5, with 9 bases that match TRBD1. This receptor was identified in a man aged 50-75 years who received an inactivated influenza vaccine. Here the sequenced sample was PBMCs from blood, taken roughly 20 months after vaccination. This CDR3 is CASSQEGGQGESNQPQHF. CDR3 in DNA: TGTGCCAGCAGCCAAGAGGGGGGACAGGGAGAAAGCAATCAGCCCCAGCATTTT.